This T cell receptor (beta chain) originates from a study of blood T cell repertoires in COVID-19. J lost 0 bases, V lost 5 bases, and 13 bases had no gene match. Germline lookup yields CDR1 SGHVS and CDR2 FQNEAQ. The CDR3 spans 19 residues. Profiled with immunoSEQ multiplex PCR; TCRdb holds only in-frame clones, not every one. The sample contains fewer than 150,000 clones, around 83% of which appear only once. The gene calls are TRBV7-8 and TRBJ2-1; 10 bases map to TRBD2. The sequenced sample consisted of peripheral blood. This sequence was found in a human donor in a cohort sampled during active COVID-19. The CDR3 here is CASSPAIAGGHSSYNEQFF. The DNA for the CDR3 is TGTGCCAGCAGCCCCGCGATAGCGGGGGGCCATAGCTCCTACAATGAGCAGTTCTTC.